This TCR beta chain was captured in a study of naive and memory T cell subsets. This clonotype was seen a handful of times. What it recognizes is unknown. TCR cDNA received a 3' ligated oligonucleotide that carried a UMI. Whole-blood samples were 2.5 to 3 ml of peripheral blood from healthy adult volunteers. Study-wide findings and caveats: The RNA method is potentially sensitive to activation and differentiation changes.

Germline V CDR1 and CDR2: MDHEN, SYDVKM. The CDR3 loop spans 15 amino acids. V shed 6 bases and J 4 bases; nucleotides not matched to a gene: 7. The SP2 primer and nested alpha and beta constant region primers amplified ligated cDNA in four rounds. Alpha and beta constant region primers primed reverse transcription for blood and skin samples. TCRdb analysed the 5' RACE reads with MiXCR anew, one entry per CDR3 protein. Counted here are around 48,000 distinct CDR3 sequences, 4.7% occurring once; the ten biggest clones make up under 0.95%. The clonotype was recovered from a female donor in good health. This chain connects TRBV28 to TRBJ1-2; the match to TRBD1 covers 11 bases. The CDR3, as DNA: TGTGCCAGCAGCGGCACCGGGACAGGGGGCTATGGCTACACCTTC. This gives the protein CASSGTGTGGYGYTF.